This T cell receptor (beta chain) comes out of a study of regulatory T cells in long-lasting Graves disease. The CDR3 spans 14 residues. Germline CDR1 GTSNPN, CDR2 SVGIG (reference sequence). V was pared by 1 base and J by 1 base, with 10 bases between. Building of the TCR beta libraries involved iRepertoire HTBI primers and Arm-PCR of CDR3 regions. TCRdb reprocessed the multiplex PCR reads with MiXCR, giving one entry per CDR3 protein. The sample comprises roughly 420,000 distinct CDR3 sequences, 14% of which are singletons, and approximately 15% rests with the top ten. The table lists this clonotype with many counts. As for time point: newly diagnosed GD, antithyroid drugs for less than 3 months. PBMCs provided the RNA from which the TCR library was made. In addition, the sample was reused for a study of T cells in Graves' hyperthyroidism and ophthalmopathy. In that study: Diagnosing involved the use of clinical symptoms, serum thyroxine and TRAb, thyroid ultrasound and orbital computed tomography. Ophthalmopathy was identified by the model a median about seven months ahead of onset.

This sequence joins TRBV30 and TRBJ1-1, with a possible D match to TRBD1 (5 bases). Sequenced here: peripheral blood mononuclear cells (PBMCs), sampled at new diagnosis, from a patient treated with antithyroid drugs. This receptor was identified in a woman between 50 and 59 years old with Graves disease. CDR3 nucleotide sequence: TGTGCCTGGAGTGCGATTGGGGGGAACACTGAAGCTTTCTTT. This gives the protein CAWSAIGGNTEAFF.